One sample yielded the 26 T cell receptor beta chains listed below, sequenced in a study of CD8+ T cells in alopecia areata. Reverse transcription of extracted RNA yielded cDNA, which provided the sequencing template. The data were produced by immunoSEQ multiplex PCR, yet TCRdb's version contains in-frame clones alone and is incomplete. The sample contains 150,000 to 200,000 clones, 55% of which appear only once. Sequencing used CD4+ T cells sorted from blood. The receptors here all came from a human donor in good health.

The gene calls are TRBV11-1 and TRBJ1-5; D not resolved. Germline CDR1 SGHAT, CDR2 FQDESV (reference sequence). With 1 base removed from V and 4 bases from J, the gap between germline ends came to 8 bases. The CDR3 consists of 14 residues. CDR3: CASSLEAENQPQHF. DNA of the CDR3: TGTGCCAGCAGCTTAGAAGCGGAGAATCAGCCCCAGCATTTT.

This chain joins TRBV5-1 and TRBJ2-5; D remains unclear. Germline assignment: CDR1 SGHRS and CDR2 YFSETQ. The CDR3 consists of 14 residues. V gave up 0 bases and J gave up 4 bases, with 10 bases separating them. CDR3 nucleotides: TGCGCCAGCAGCTTGGTTCCAGGAGTAGAGACCCAGTACTTC. This sequence encodes CASSLVPGVETQYF.

The chain uses TRBV29-1 and TRBJ2-7, with TRBD2 as a possible D gene (5 bases). Germline V gene data show CDR1 as SQVTM and CDR2 as ANQGSEA. The CDR3 consists of 14 residues. V lost 6 bases and J 2 bases, leaving 17 bases between the germline ends. The CDR3 loop is CSVRGIDGAYEQYF. The CDR3 DNA follows: TGCAGCGTCCGGGGAATAGACGGAGCCTACGAGCAGTACTTC.

The DNA of the CDR3 is TGCGCCAGCAGCCAAGTTGGAGGTGAAAAGACCCAGTACTTC. Amino acids: CASSQVGGEKTQYF. The chain combines TRBV4-1 with TRBJ2-5, with D tentatively TRBD2 (5 bases). The CDR3 extends over 14 amino acids. CDR1 MGHRA and CDR2 YSYEKL come from the germline V gene. V gave up 1 base and J gave up 6 bases, with 12 bases separating them.

The J gene is TRBJ2-3, the V gene TRBV4-1, with D unresolved. Germline V gives CDR1 MGHRA, CDR2 YSYEKL. The CDR3 is 15 amino acids. V lost 8 bases and J lost 6, with 21 bases in between. CDR3 residues: CASRASPGFLDTQYF. The DNA of the CDR3 is TGCGCCAGCCGCGCGAGCCCCGGTTTTTTGGATACGCAGTATTTT.

The chain links TRBV28 to TRBJ1-5, with TRBD1 as a possible D gene (5 bases). Looked up from germline, CDR1 is MDHEN and CDR2 is SYDVKM. This CDR3 is 15 amino acids long. Deletions cut 7 bases from V and 0 bases from J, with 13 bases between. CDR3 sequence reads: CASNPDTYSNQPQHF. The DNA for the CDR3 is TGTGCCAGCAACCCGGACACCTATAGCAATCAGCCCCAGCATTTT. Using reference TRBV28 and TRBJ1-5 for the parts outside the CDR3, the full variable domain is DVKVTQSSRYLVKRTGEKVFLECVQDMDHENMFWYRQDPGLGLRLIYFSYDVKMKEKGDIPEGYSVSREKKERFSLILESASTNQTSMYLCASNPDTYSNQPQHFGDGTRLSIL.

The V and J genes are TRBV6-1 and TRBJ1-5; 8 bases map to TRBD1. CDR3 length: 15 residues. Germline V gene sequence: CDR1 MNHNS, CDR2 SASEGT. Unmatched junction bases numbered 6, after V lost 6 bases and J lost 2 bases. CDR3 DNA: TGTGCCAGCAGCAAGGACAGGGCGGGCAATCAGCCCCAGCATTTT. Translating gives CASSKDRAGNQPQHF.

The genes are TRBV5-1 and TRBJ2-1; no reliable D call. Germline V gene lookup returns CDR1 SGHRS and CDR2 YFSETQ. Trimming left V 3 bases short and J 3 bases short, with 13 bases between. This CDR3 is 15 amino acids long. The CDR3 is CASSSPGIFYNEQFF. In DNA form, the CDR3 reads TGCGCCAGCAGCTCCCCTGGGATCTTCTACAATGAGCAGTTCTTC.

The genes are TRBV4-1 and TRBJ2-4; 10 positions match TRBD1. This CDR3 comprises 17 residues. V dropped 2 bases and J dropped 1; count of bases not matched to a gene: 5. The germline CDR1 and CDR2 sequences are MGHRA and YSYEKL. This CDR3 reads CASSQPRQGAAKNIQYF. CDR3 sequence (DNA): TGCGCCAGCAGCCAACCCCGACAGGGGGCGGCCAAAAACATTCAGTACTTC.

On this clone: One end of the junction varies from germline; a read error may be responsible. The chain carries TRBV30 and TRBJ2-7; 14 bases agree with TRBD2. CDR3 length equals 13 residues. The V gene's germline CDR1 is GTSNPN and CDR2 SVGIG (reference sequence). CDR3 coding DNA: TGTGCCTGCAGTGGACTAGCGGGAGGCGAGCAGTACTTC. This translates into CACSGLAGGEQYF.

This clone occurred a few times. Additional DNA sequences in this sample encode the identical CDR3. The rearrangement joins TRBV29-1 to TRBJ2-3, with D maybe TRBD2 (6 bases). The CDR3 totals 13 residues. V was pared by 7 bases and J by 1 base, with 12 bases between. CDR1 is SQVTM and CDR2 is ANQGSEA in the germline V gene. The CDR3 DNA reads as TGCAGCGGACTCGGGGGACGCACAGATACGCAGTATTTT. Residues: CSGLGGRTDTQYF.

The chain employs TRBV10-3 and TRBJ2-3; D is undetermined. The CDR3 contains 12 residues. Per germline, CDR1 ENHRY and CDR2 SYGVKD. V was pared by 2 bases and J by 5 bases, with 5 bases between. Here the CDR3 DNA reads TGTGCCATCAGTGAGGATCAAGATACGCAGTATTTT. Its protein is CAISEDQDTQYF.

The J gene is TRBJ2-3, the V gene TRBV4-1, with 11 nucleotides matching TRBD2. The CDR3 contains 16 residues. CDR1 and CDR2 (germline): MGHRA, YSYEKL. V lost 4 bases to trimming and J lost 6 bases; unmatched junction nucleotides: 9. CDR3 loop: CASSRLVTSGIDTQYF. The CDR3 region has the DNA TGCGCCAGCAGCCGCCTCGTGACTAGCGGGATTGATACGCAGTATTTT.

This rearrangement joins TRBV14 to TRBJ1-1, with 9 nucleotides matching TRBD1. CDR1 is SGHDN, CDR2 FVKESK, per germline. The CDR3 is 14 residues long. Germline trimming cut 3 bases from V and 6 bases from J; bases unmatched to any gene: 5. The DNA of the CDR3 is TGTGCCAGCAGCCATAGGACAGGGGAGGCTGAAGCTTTCTTT. Translating it yields CASSHRTGEAEAFF.

The chain recombines TRBV5-1 with TRBJ1-2, with TRBD1 as a possible D gene (5 bases). Trimming took off 4 bases at V and 3 bases at J, with 19 bases between the two ends. Germline CDR1 reads SGHRS; CDR2 reads YFSETQ. CDR3 length equals 16 residues. This CDR3 is CASSRYLKDSYYGYTF. The CDR3 region has the DNA TGCGCCAGCAGCCGTTACCTAAAAGACAGCTACTATGGCTACACCTTC. Filled out from reference TRBV5-1 and TRBJ1-2, the complete variable domain reads KAGVTQTPRYLIKTRGQQVTLSCSPISGHRSVSWYQQTPGQGLQFLFEYFSETQRNKGNFPGRFSGRQFSNSRSEMNVSTLELGDSALYLCASSRYLKDSYYGYTFGSGTRLTVV.

The chain couples TRBV2 to TRBJ2-5, with 9 bases fitting TRBD2. The CDR3 totals 15 residues. Germline-derived CDR1 and CDR2 are SNHLY and FYNNEI. After removal of 7 bases from V and 0 bases from J, the junction contained 6 bases not matched to a gene. In nucleotides, the CDR3 is TGTGCCAGCAAACAGACTAGCGGACACCAAGAGACCCAGTACTTC. Translated: CASKQTSGHQETQYF. Variable domain in full (rest from reference TRBV2 and TRBJ2-5): EPEVTQTPSHQVTQMGQEVILRCVPISNHLYFYWYRQILGQKVEFLVSFYNNEISEKSEIFDDQFSVERPDGSNFTLKIRSTKLEDSAMYFCASKQTSGHQETQYFGPGTRLLVL.

The chain recombines TRBV7-2 with TRBJ2-7, with 10 bases that match TRBD1. J gave up 2 bases and V 3 bases, and 4 bases lay outside the gene matches. This CDR3 comprises 15 residues. The germline V gene has CDR1 SGHTA and CDR2 FQGNSA. The chain's CDR3 is CASSLGGTGAYEQYF. The CDR3 bases are TGTGCCAGCAGCTTGGGGGGGACAGGGGCCTACGAGCAGTACTTC.

There are a few counts of this clone. V gene TRBV29-1 combines with J gene TRBJ2-5; 8 bases agree with TRBD1. The CDR3 spans 14 residues. CDR1 is SQVTM, CDR2 ANQGSEA, per germline. The trim removed 6 bases at V and 5 bases at J, leaving 11 bases unmatched. The CDR3 protein is CSVRTGLSLETQYF. The CDR3 DNA sequence: TGCAGCGTCCGGACAGGGCTGTCGTTGGAGACCCAGTACTTC.

The rearrangement uses TRBV29-1 and TRBJ2-3; 8 bases fit TRBD2. The length of the CDR3 is 12 residues. With 7 bases clipped from V and 5 bases from J, the junction kept 5 bases outside the gene matches. Germline-derived CDR1 and CDR2 are SQVTM and ANQGSEA. This chain's CDR3 is CSAQTSVDTQYF. The CDR3 DNA is TGCAGCGCCCAGACTAGCGTAGATACGCAGTATTTT.

V and J are TRBV2 and TRBJ2-7, with D unresolved. Germline CDR1 is SNHLY and CDR2 is FYNNEI. Trimming shortened V by 8 bases and J by 4 bases, and 6 bases separated the two germline ends. The CDR3 has 10 amino acids. CDR3 in DNA: TGTGCCAGCCGCCGGTACGAGCAGTACTTC. Translating gives CASRRYEQYF.

This clone was seen a handful of times. The rearrangement joins TRBV5-1 to TRBJ2-7; weak D call: TRBD1 (5 bases). This CDR3 contains 16 residues. CDR1 is SGHRS, CDR2 YFSETQ, per germline. The V and J ends lost 0 bases and 0 bases respectively, with 13 bases between them. CDR3 protein: CASSLALGRVSYEQYF. The CDR3 DNA is TGCGCCAGCAGCTTGGCCCTAGGCAGGGTCTCCTACGAGCAGTACTTC.

The chain combines TRBV5-1 with TRBJ1-2; the match to TRBD1 covers 12 bases. Germline V lookup: CDR1 SGHRS, CDR2 YFSETQ. Unmatched junction bases numbered 5, after V lost 0 bases and J lost 8 bases. The CDR3 sequence is 15 residues long. CDR3 nucleotides: TGCGCCAGCAGCTTGGCCTCGGGACAGGGGGCCGGCTACACCTTC. It yields the protein CASSLASGQGAGYTF.

The chain carries TRBV18 and TRBJ2-5; no firm D call. The CDR3 contains 11 residues. The V gene lost 3 bases and the J gene lost 3 bases, with 2 bases spanning the gap. CDR1 is KGHSH, CDR2 LQKENI, per germline. CDR3 residues: CASSPEETQYF. CDR3 DNA sequence: TGTGCCAGCTCACCGGAAGAGACCCAGTACTTC. The full variable domain, in which reference TRBV18 and TRBJ2-5 provide the parts outside the CDR3, is NAGVMQNPRHLVRRRGQEARLRCSPMKGHSHVYWYRQLPEEGLKFMVYLQKENIIDESGMPKERFSAEFPKEGPSILRIQQVVRGDSAAYFCASSPEETQYFGPGTRLLVL.

V gene TRBV4-2 combines with J gene TRBJ2-4; tentative D call: TRBD2 (6 bases). V dropped 0 bases and J dropped 1 base, with 13 bases sitting between them. CDR3 size: 17 residues. The germline CDR1 and CDR2 sequences are LGHNA and YNFKEQ. DNA of the CDR3: TGTGCCAGCAGCCAAGAGACCGGGGGTCGGGCCAAAAACATTCAGTACTTC. It codes for CASSQETGGRAKNIQYF.

This clone has just one count. The J gene is TRBJ2-7, the V gene TRBV9; tentatively, D is TRBD2 (5 bases). Trimming removed 0 bases at V and 6 bases at J, with 10 bases between. The CDR3 totals 13 residues. The germline V gene encodes CDR1 SGDLS and CDR2 YYNGEE. CDR3 residues: CASSVGGLGEQYF. DNA of the CDR3: TGTGCCAGCAGCGTAGGAGGGTTGGGCGAGCAGTACTTC.

The V and J genes are TRBV7-9 and TRBJ1-2; D remains unclear. There are 15 residues in the CDR3. Germline CDR1 is SEHNR and CDR2 is FQNEAQ (reference sequence). Trimming pared 5 bases from V and 8 bases from J, leaving 21 bases between. In DNA form, the CDR3 reads TGTGCCAGCAGCCCCGTGGCCGCGCGTCTAGAAGGCTACACCTTC. This sequence encodes CASSPVAARLEGYTF. The complete variable domain, with remaining parts taken from reference TRBV7-9 and TRBJ1-2, reads DTGVSQNPRHKITKRGQNVTFRCDPISEHNRLYWYRQTLGQGPEFLTYFQNEAQLEKSRLLSDRFSAERPKGSFSTLEIQRTEQGDSAMYLCASSPVAARLEGYTFGSGTRLTVV.